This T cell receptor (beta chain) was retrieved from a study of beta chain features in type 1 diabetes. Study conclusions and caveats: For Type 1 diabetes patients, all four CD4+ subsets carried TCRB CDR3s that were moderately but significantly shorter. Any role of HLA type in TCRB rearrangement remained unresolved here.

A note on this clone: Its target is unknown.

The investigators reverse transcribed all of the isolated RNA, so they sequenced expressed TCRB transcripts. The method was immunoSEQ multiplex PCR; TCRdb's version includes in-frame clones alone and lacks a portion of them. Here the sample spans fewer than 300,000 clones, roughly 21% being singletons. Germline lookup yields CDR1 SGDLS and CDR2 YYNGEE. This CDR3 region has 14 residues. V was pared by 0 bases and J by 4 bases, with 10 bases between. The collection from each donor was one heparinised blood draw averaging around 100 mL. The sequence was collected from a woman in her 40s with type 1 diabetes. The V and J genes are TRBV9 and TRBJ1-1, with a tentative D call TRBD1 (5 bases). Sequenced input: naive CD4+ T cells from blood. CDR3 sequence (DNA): TGTGCCAGCAGCGTAGAACAGGAGGGCACTGAAGCTTTCTTT. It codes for CASSVEQEGTEAFF.